Reported below is one T cell receptor beta chain. No cognate antigen has been identified for it. Base quality data are lacking; no much larger clone is found one base away. These data come from a study of early T cells in non-severe SARS-CoV-2 infection (dated by TCRdb to the early 2020s). Concerning the study at large: Because TCR sequencing was done on bulk RNA from unsorted whole blood, the alpha and beta chains could not be paired. Broad study findings and their caveats: Matching against VDJdb was skewed toward anti-spike CD8 responses, likely underestimated virus-specific expansions, and missed private and CD4 specificities.

The library was produced with 5' RACE. Sequencing took place on a NextSeq 500. In the TCR library protocol, unique molecular identifiers were attached to individual cDNA molecules to correct for PCR bias and sequencing error. TCR alpha and beta chains were both sequenced, and the abundances of alpha and beta sequences in each sample were closely correlated with each other. Under the source paper's analysis protocol: Decombinator V4 was used to annotate TCR sequences for V gene, J gene and CDR3. TCRs were defined as expanded if a significant change between any two time points was detected under a Poisson model with p below 0.0001. Abundances of TCRs were expressed as counts per million after normalisation to the total number of TCRs sequenced in each sample. TRAV1-2 paired with TRAJ12, TRAJ20 or TRAJ33 defined MAIT TCRs, while TRAV10 paired with TRAJ18 defined iNKT TCRs. VDJdb, accessed on 1 November 2021, was searched for TCRs annotated for CMV, EBV and SARS-CoV-2, and TCRs annotated for more than one antigen were excluded. The public reads were reanalyzed by TCRdb: fastp trimming at Q25, MiXCR alignment, in-frame beta chains only. Every entry covers one CDR3 protein and lists the most common genes and DNA from its rows. TCRdb's processing, not the authors', yielded these V and J calls. The sample profile shows some 64,000 distinct CDR3 sequences; around 13% of them were found once. The top ten hold about 8.3% of the sample.

Set within a cohort of healthcare workers in London, UK, this nested case-control study involved weekly PCR testing of nasopharyngeal swabs along with blood sampling. Healthcare workers were enrolled in the week of the UK lockdown, from 23 to 31 March 2020, and were followed every week for up to roughly 16 weeks. V lost 8 bases and J lost 5 bases; the stretch between them is 24 bases long. Counted from cysteine to phenylalanine, this CDR3 has 16 amino acids. Kept here is only the CDR3 DNA, which spans 48 bases and is read in frame from base 1. CDR1 and CDR2 (MNHNS, SASEGT) derive from the germline V gene.

This sequence originates from an adult who was a healthcare worker with PCR-confirmed SARS-CoV-2 infection or an uninfected control (not recorded which). The sample comprised whole blood. The rearranged chain carries TRBV6-1 and TRBJ2-5; the D gene identity is not certain. The CDR3 region reads CASQGRRPPGLETQYF. In nucleotides, the sequence is TGTGCCAGCCAAGGAAGACGGCCACCCGGTCTGGAGACCCAGTACTTC.